This T cell receptor (beta chain) is drawn from a study of blood T cell repertoires in COVID-19. About the research overall: COVID-19 samples collected from the United States, Italy and Spain covered acute and convalescent phases.

Here immunoSEQ multiplex PCR was the method, and the copy in TCRdb shows in-frame clones only, minus some. There are about 670,000 clones in the sample; 75% to 90% occur only once, and 0.2% to 0.3% lies in the top ten. Trimming took 3 bases from V and 4 from J; bases not matched to a gene: 3. CDR1 and CDR2 from the germline V gene are GTSNPN and SVGIG (reference sequence). This CDR3 contains 14 residues. This chain links TRBV30 with TRBJ1-5, with 10 positions matching TRBD1. This TCR was recovered from a woman aged 18-29 years with acute or convalescent COVID-19. The specimen sequenced was peripheral blood. CDR3 amino acids: CAWSRGQGNQPQHF. CDR3 nucleotide sequence: TGTGCCTGGAGCCGGGGACAGGGGAATCAGCCCCAGCATTTT.